A selection of T cell receptor beta chains follows, all from one sample in a study of blood T cell repertoires in COVID-19. Generated by immunoSEQ multiplex PCR, the TCRdb table keeps only in-frame clones and is missing some. This table has roughly 210,000 clones, 88% appearing once. Sequenced material: peripheral blood. Source of these receptors: a man aged 70 or older with acute or convalescent COVID-19. Each CDR3 is given with its conserved first and last residue. A D gene is named only where the DNA matches it firmly. Only part of the rows carry a size: once, few, many, or a class if the clone is expanded.

.	TRBD1	TRBV27	TRBJ2-7	TGTGCCAGCAGTTATCGCGCGGGACAGGGGTACTACGAGCAGTACTTC	CASSYRAGQGYYEQYF
.	TRBD2	TRBV29-1	TRBJ2-7	TGCAGCGTTGAAGGTAGCGGGACTTACGAGCAGTACTTC	CSVEGSGTYEQYF
once	TRBD1	TRBV18	TRBJ1-1	TGTGCCAGCTCACCACTGACAGGGGGCGAGACTGAAGCTTTCTTT	CASSPLTGGETEAFF
.	.	TRBV4-2	TRBJ1-2	TGTGCCAGCAGCCAAGATTCGCAGGGCTGGGGCTACACCTTC	CASSQDSQGWGYTF
.	.	TRBV12-3/TRBV12-4	TRBJ1-2	TGTGCCAGCAGGAGGGACACTAACTATGGCTACACCTTC	CASRRDTNYGYTF
.	TRBD2	TRBV27	TRBJ2-2	TGTGCCAGCAGTCCCGGGACTAGCGGGCCGGGAGGCACCGGGGAGCTGTTTTTT	CASSPGTSGPGGTGELFF
once	TRBD1	TRBV29-1	TRBJ1-1	TGCAGCGTCATGCGCGGCGGGACAGGGTATAACACTGAAGCTTTCTTT	CSVMRGGTGYNTEAFF
.	TRBD2	TRBV27	TRBJ2-7	TGTGCCAGCAGTCCGAGGCCGGGAGCCGGGGGGGAGCAGTACTTC	CASSPRPGAGGEQYF
.	.	TRBV9	TRBJ2-2	TGTGCCAGCAGCGTAGATGGACTCAGCACCGGGGAGCTGTTTTTT	CASSVDGLSTGELFF
few	TRBD1	TRBV6-1	TRBJ1-5	TGTGCCAGCAGTGAGGGGTTGGGACAGGGGCCTAATCAGCCCCAGCATTTT	CASSEGLGQGPNQPQHF
.	.	TRBV15	TRBJ2-5	TGTGCCACCAGCACAAACGCGGGGCAAGAGACCCAGTACTTC	CATSTNAGQETQYF
once	.	TRBV5-5	TRBJ2-7	TGTGCCAGCAGCTTGGGAGCGGCCCCCACGCGGGAGCAGTACTTC	CASSLGAAPTREQYF
few	TRBD1	TRBV11-3	TRBJ2-5	TGTGCCAGCAGCCACGGGACAGGGCCCGAGATCATCCAGTACTTC	CASSHGTGPEIIQYF
.	.	TRBV24-1	TRBJ2-1	TGTGCCACCAGTGTAAGCCGGGGTCACAATGAGCAGTTCTTC	CATSVSRGHNEQFF
.	TRBD2	TRBV19	TRBJ2-1	TGTGCCAGTAGTAACAGGGCTAGCGGGGACAATGAGCAGTTCTTC	CASSNRASGDNEQFF
once	TRBD2	TRBV27	TRBJ2-7	TGTGCCAGCAAGCCGGCGGGACTAGCGGTTTACGAGCAGTACTTC	CASKPAGLAVYEQYF
.	.	TRBV28	TRBJ1-2	TGTGCCAGCAGGTCTGGGGGCCCAGCCTATGGCTACACCTTC	CASRSGGPAYGYTF
.	.	TRBV27	TRBJ2-7	TGTGCCAGCAGTTTAGAGAGCCGAGCGTCATACGAGCAGTACTTC	CASSLESRASYEQYF
.	.	TRBV19	TRBJ2-7	TGTGCCAGTAGTATCCGGACAGCCTACGAGCAGTACTTC	CASSIRTAYEQYF
.	.	TRBV7-9	TRBJ2-3	TGTGCCAGCAGCTTACTGTCGAAACTCACAGATACGCAGTATTTT	CASSLLSKLTDTQYF
once	TRBD2	TRBV5-1	TRBJ2-2	TGCGCCAGCAGCCACTTCACTAGCGGGAGCTCCGGCGTGGCCGGGGAGCTGTTTTTT	CASSHFTSGSSGVAGELFF
.	TRBD2	TRBV5-1	TRBJ2-2	TGCGCCAGCAGCTTGGCCAGGACTAGCGGGAGTATCGGGGAGCTGTTTTTT	CASSLARTSGSIGELFF
.	TRBD2	TRBV14	TRBJ2-1	TGTGCCAGCAGCCCAGCGGGATCCCTCGACCGGCGGTTCTTC	CASSPAGSLDRRFF
.	TRBD1	TRBV7-2	TRBJ2-1	TGTGCCAGCAGCACCGACAGGGGAACCTACAATGAGCAGTTCTTC	CASSTDRGTYNEQFF
.	.	TRBV18	TRBJ2-7	TGTGCCAGCTCACCGGGAGTAAACTACGAGCAGTACTTC	CASSPGVNYEQYF
.	.	TRBV15	TRBJ2-7	TGTGCCACCAGCAGAGACCCAGCCTACGAGCAGTACTTC	CATSRDPAYEQYF
.	.	TRBV3-1/TRBV3-2	TRBJ1-1	TGTGCCAGCAGCCAACTGGGCAACACTGAAGCTTTCTTT	CASSQLGNTEAFF
few	.	TRBV4-1	TRBJ1-1	TGCGCCAGCAGCCAAGATATCCAGGGCCCCACTGAAGCTTTCTTT	CASSQDIQGPTEAFF
.	.	TRBV18	TRBJ2-5	TGTGCCAGCTCTGCCGGGGTCGAGCTTGATCAGTACTTC	CASSAGVELDQYF
.	.	TRBV7-9	TRBJ1-1	TGTGCCAGCAGCTTAGAGGGTTACGGGGCTGAAGCTTTCTTT	CASSLEGYGAEAFF
.	TRBD1	TRBV29-1	TRBJ1-1	TGCAGCGTCATGGGACAGATGAACACTGAAGCTTTCTTT	CSVMGQMNTEAFF
once	TRBD2	TRBV27	TRBJ2-7	TGTGCCAGCAAGCGACAGCGGGAGGGCCGCCACGAGCAGTACTTC	CASKRQREGRHEQYF
.	.	TRBV7-9	TRBJ2-7	TGTGCCAGCAGCTTGCTTCTAGGGGGTCCCTACGAGCAGTACTTC	CASSLLLGGPYEQYF
few	.	TRBV5-4	TRBJ1-1	TGTGCCAGCAGCTTGGAGCCCCCTCGGAGCGGGGGGCAAACTGAAGCTTTCTTT	CASSLEPPRSGGQTEAFF
.	.	TRBV19	TRBJ2-6	TGTGCCAGTGGAGGCACAAGCTCTGGGGCCAACGTCCTGACTTTC	CASGGTSSGANVLTF
.	.	TRBV28	TRBJ2-3	TGTGCCAGCAGTCAGTTTGTTAGCACAGATACGCAGTATTTT	CASSQFVSTDTQYF
.	TRBD1	TRBV29-1	TRBJ1-2	TGCAGCGTCGCAATGACAGGGGGCTTTGGCTACACCTTC	CSVAMTGGFGYTF
few	TRBD2	TRBV7-3	TRBJ2-1	TGTGCCAGCAGCAAAAGAGTATTGGCGGGAGGGAGCTCCTACAATGAGCAGTTCTTC	CASSKRVLAGGSSYNEQFF
.	TRBD1	TRBV12-5	TRBJ2-1	TGTGCTAGTGGTCAGGGACAGGCCCACTACAATGAGCAGTTCTTC	CASGQGQAHYNEQFF
.	.	TRBV3-1/TRBV3-2	TRBJ1-1	TGTGCCAGCTCCAGAAGTATGAACACTGAAGCTTTCTTT	CASSRSMNTEAFF
.	TRBD1	TRBV9	TRBJ2-1	TGTGCCAGCAGCGCACAGGGGGCCTCCTACAATGAGCAGTTCTTC	CASSAQGASYNEQFF
.	.	TRBV5-8	TRBJ1-1	TGTGCCACTCCCTTGTCGGACAGAATGAACACTGAAGCTTTCTTT	CATPLSDRMNTEAFF
.	TRBD1	TRBV19	TRBJ1-2	TGTGCCAGTAGACCCCGGGACAGGACCTATGGCTACACCTTC	CASRPRDRTYGYTF